A single sample gave rise to the 14 T cell receptor beta chains below, sequenced in a study of blood T cell repertoires in COVID-19. Sequencing used immunoSEQ multiplex PCR; TCRdb keeps in-frame clones, though not all of them. Of more than 110,000 clones in the sample, 75% to 85% were seen once. The sample consisted of peripheral blood. The receptors come from a woman of 80 years or more with acute or convalescent COVID-19.

This clone was seen a single time. The genes are TRBV4-1 and TRBJ1-2; D call uncertain. Germline V gene sequence: CDR1 MGHRA, CDR2 YSYEKL. The V gene lost 3 bases and the J gene lost 8 bases, with 16 bases spanning the gap. The CDR3 length is 14 residues. In DNA form, the CDR3 reads TGCGCCAGCAGCCAGCTACCCACGGGGTCCGGCTACACCTTC. As protein: CASSQLPTGSGYTF.

This clone appeared a single time. The chain uses TRBV10-2 and TRBJ2-7; 9 nucleotides agree with TRBD1. Looked up from germline, CDR1 is WSHSY and CDR2 is SAAADI. V was pared by 7 bases and J by 3 bases, with 10 bases of the junction left unmatched. The CDR3 runs 15 residues. In nucleotides, the CDR3 is TGCGCCAGCACGTCGTTGGGACAGGGCTTCTACGAGCAGTACTTC. This sequence encodes CASTSLGQGFYEQYF.

The chain combines TRBV6-6 with TRBJ1-5, with a tentative D call TRBD1 (6 bases). Trimming shortened V by 2 bases and J by 3 bases, and 14 bases separated the two germline ends. Germline CDR1 reads MNHNY; CDR2 reads SVGAGI (reference sequence). This CDR3 has 16 amino acids. CDR3 nucleotide sequence: TGTGCCAGCAGTTACGGTACAGGGAGTGTCAATCAGCCCCAGCATTTT. Amino acids: CASSYGTGSVNQPQHF.

This chain joins TRBV7-9 and TRBJ2-7; 8 nucleotides agree with TRBD2. Germline-derived CDR1 and CDR2 are SEHNR and FQNEAQ (reference sequence). V lost 11 bases to trimming and J lost 4 bases; unmatched junction nucleotides: 10. CDR3 size: 13 residues. The CDR3 is CASSGGPVYEQYF. For the CDR3, the DNA is TGTGCCTCATCGGGAGGGCCGGTTTACGAGCAGTACTTC. Variable domain in full (rest from reference TRBV7-9 and TRBJ2-7): DTGVSQNPRHKITKRGQNVTFRCDPISEHNRLYWYRQTLGQGPEFLTYFQNEAQLEKSRLLSDRFSAERPKGSFSTLEIQRTEQGDSAMYLCASSGGPVYEQYFGPGTRLTVT.

The genes are TRBV24-1 and TRBJ2-1, with 7 bases fitting TRBD2. V was clipped by 4 bases and J by 3 bases; unmatched bases: 11. CDR1 is KGHDR, CDR2 SFDVKD, per germline. This CDR3 is 17 amino acids long. This CDR3 reads CATSDAGASGNYNEQFF. Written as DNA, the CDR3 is TGTGCCACCAGTGACGCCGGAGCCAGCGGGAACTACAATGAGCAGTTCTTC.

The chain uses TRBV30 and TRBJ1-1, with 11 bases aligning to TRBD1. Germline V gene sequence: CDR1 GTSNPN, CDR2 SVGIG (reference sequence). V trimming: 4 bases; J trimming: 3 bases; junction bases outside the gene matches: 7. The CDR3 is 15 amino acids. In DNA form, the CDR3 reads TGTGCCTGGACGGGGACAGGGGGGGAAGACACTGAAGCTTTCTTT. Translation: CAWTGTGGEDTEAFF.

The J gene is TRBJ2-3, the V gene TRBV6-6, with a tentative D call TRBD2 (5 bases). This CDR3 has 13 amino acids. Per the germline V gene, CDR1 is MNHNY and CDR2 is SVGAGI (reference sequence). Deletions cut 6 bases from V and 3 bases from J, with 10 bases between. DNA of the CDR3: TGTGCCAGCAGACCCGGGGAGACAGATACGCAGTATTTT. This translates into CASRPGETDTQYF.

V and J are TRBV5-1 and TRBJ2-6, with a possible D match to TRBD1 (5 bases). Germline CDR1 SGHRS, CDR2 YFSETQ. The CDR3 consists of 15 residues. V lost 5 bases, J lost 0 bases, and 9 bases lay in between. The CDR3 loop reads CASSSQGSGANVLTF. The DNA of the CDR3 is TGCGCCAGCAGTTCTCAGGGCTCTGGGGCCAACGTCCTGACTTTC.

The gene calls are TRBV7-9 and TRBJ1-1; no clear D gene. This CDR3 has 13 amino acids. Germline V lookup: CDR1 SEHNR, CDR2 FQNEAQ (reference sequence). The V gene lost 7 bases and the J gene lost 2 bases, with 11 bases spanning the gap. As DNA, the CDR3 is TGTGCCAGCACCCTGACACCCAACACTGAAGCTTTCTTT. It yields the protein CASTLTPNTEAFF.

J is TRBJ2-7 and V is TRBV28, with TRBD2 matching 7 bases. The germline CDR1 and CDR2 sequences are MDHEN and SYDVKM. CDR3 length: 12 residues. The V gene end was trimmed by 9 bases and the J gene end by 6 bases; junction bases not matched to a gene: 8. The CDR3 nucleotides read TGTGCCAGTCAGGGACTAACCAGCGAGCAGTACTTC. Amino acids: CASQGLTSEQYF.

This clone has just a few counts. V is TRBV19 and J is TRBJ1-5; TRBD1 matches at 9 bases. The V gene end was trimmed by 7 bases and the J gene end by 5 bases; junction bases not matched to a gene: 9. Germline CDR1 is LNHDA and CDR2 is SQIVND (reference sequence). The CDR3 loop spans 15 amino acids. CDR3 nucleotide sequence: TGTGCCAGTATTGAGTCGTGGGACAGGGATCAGCCCCAGCATTTT. It encodes CASIESWDRDQPQHF.

The chain has TRBV6-2 or TRBV6-3 and TRBJ1-4; TRBD1 aligns across 10 bases. V shed 6 bases, J shed 6 bases, and the junction held 10 bases outside the gene matches. This CDR3 comprises 16 residues. The germline gives CDR1 MNHEY, CDR2 SVGEGT. CDR3 DNA: TGTGCCAGCAGCCTCGGACAGGGGGTCTTTCATGAAAAACTGTTTTTT. Translating it yields CASSLGQGVFHEKLFF.

As regards this clone: Being one base from a much bigger clone, this may be a read error. This chain connects TRBV11-2 to TRBJ1-2; 12 bases are shared with TRBD1. This CDR3 has 16 amino acids. Germline values: CDR1 SGHAT, CDR2 FQNNGV. Trimming took 5 bases from V and 4 from J; bases not matched to a gene: 8. The CDR3 loop reads CASSATGTGGLYGYTF. DNA for the CDR3: TGTGCCAGCAGCGCAACCGGGACAGGGGGCCTCTATGGCTACACCTTC. Together with reference TRBV11-2 and TRBJ1-2, the CDR3 gives the full variable domain: EAGVAQSPRYKIIEKRQSVAFWCNPISGHATLYWYQQILGQGPKLLIQFQNNGVVDDSQLPKDRFSAERLKGVDSTLKIQPAKLEDSAVYLCASSATGTGGLYGYTFGSGTRLTVV.

This clone was counted only a few times. This chain links TRBV7-9 with TRBJ1-2, with D possibly being TRBD1 (5 bases). V shed 1 base and J shed 3 bases, with 15 bases lying between them. This CDR3 is 16 amino acids long. Germline CDR1 reads SEHNR; CDR2 reads FQNEAQ (reference sequence). As DNA, the CDR3 is TGTGCCAGCAGCTTAGGAGTAGCGGGGCAGGACTATGGCTACACCTTC. It is translated as CASSLGVAGQDYGYTF.